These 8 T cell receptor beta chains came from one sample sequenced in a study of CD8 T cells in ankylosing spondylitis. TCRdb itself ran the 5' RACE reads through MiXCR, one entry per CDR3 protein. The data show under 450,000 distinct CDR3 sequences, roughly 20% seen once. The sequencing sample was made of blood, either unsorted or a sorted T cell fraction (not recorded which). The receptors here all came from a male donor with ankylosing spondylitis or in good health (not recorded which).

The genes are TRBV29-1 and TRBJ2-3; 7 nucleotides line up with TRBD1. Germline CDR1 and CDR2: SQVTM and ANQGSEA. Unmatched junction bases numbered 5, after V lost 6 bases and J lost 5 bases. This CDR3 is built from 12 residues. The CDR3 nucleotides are TGCAGCGTACGACAGGGTGAAGATACGCAGTATTTT. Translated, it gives CSVRQGEDTQYF.

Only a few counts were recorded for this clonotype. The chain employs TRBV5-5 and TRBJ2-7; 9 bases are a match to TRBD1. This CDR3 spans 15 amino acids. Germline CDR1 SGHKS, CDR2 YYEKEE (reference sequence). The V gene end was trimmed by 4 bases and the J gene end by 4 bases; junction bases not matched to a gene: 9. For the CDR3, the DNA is TGTGCCAGCAGCGCATACAGGGGGCAAGGGTACGAGCAGTACTTC. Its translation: CASSAYRGQGYEQYF.

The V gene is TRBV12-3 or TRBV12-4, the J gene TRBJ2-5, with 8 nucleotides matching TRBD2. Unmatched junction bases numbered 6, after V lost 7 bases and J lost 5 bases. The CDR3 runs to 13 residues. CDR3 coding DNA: TGTGCCAGCACCGTAGCGGGGCTGGAGACCCAGTACTTC. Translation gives CASTVAGLETQYF.

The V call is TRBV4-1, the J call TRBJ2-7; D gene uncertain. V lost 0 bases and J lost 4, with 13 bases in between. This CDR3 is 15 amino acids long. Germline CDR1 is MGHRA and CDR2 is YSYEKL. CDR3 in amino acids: CASSQETRPMYEQYF. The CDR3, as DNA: TGCGCCAGCAGCCAAGAGACACGTCCCATGTACGAGCAGTACTTC.

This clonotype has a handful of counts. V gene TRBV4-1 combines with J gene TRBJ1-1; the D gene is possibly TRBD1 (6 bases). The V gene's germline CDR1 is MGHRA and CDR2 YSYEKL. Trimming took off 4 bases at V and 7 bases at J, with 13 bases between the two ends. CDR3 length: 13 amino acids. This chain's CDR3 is CASSPTGKVEAFF. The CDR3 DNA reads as TGCGCCAGCAGCCCTACAGGGAAAGTTGAAGCTTTCTTT.

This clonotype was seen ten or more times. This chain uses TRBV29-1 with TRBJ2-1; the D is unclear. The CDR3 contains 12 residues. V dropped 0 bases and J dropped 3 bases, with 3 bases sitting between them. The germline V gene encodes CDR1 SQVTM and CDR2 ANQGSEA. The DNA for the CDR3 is TGCAGCGTTGAAGACAGCTACAATGAGCAGTTCTTC. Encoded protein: CSVEDSYNEQFF.

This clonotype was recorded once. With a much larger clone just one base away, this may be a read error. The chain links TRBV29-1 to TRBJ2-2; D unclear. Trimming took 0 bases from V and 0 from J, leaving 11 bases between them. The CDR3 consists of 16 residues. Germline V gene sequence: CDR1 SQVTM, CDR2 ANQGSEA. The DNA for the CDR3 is TGCAGCGTTGAAGATAGACATGGAACGAACACCGGGGAGCTGTTTTTT. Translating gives CSVEDRHGTNTGELFF.

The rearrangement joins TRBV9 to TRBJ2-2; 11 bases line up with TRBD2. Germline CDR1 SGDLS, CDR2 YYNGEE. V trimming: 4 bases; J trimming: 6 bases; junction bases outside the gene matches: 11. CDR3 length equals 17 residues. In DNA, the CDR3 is TGTGCCAGCAGCAACCCTACTAGCGGGGGTAACGCCGGGGAGCTGTTTTTT. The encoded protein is CASSNPTSGGNAGELFF.